These T cell receptor beta chains were read from a single sample in a study of shared clonotypes between healthy human individuals. TCRdb's copy holds only in-frame clones and misses some; the assay was immunoSEQ multiplex PCR. The sample holds some 1 million clones, around 74% seen once. Source material: memory CD4+ T cells sorted from blood. Every receptor here comes from a man between 18 and 35 years old in good health. Each CDR3 is given with its conserved first and last residue. A D gene is named only where the DNA matches it firmly. Clone size is shown for a subset of rows, as once, few, many or a class of expanded clone.

>TRBV7-2|NA|NA|TRBJ2-1
CASSQTVPLSLYNEQFF
TGTGCCAGCAGCCAGACAGTCCCGCTTTCCTTATACAATGAGCAGTTCTTC
>TRBV2|NA|NA|TRBJ2-2
CASSVVGGATGELFF
TGTGCCAGCAGTGTTGTGGGGGGAGCCACCGGGGAGCTGTTTTTT
>TRBV6-5|NA|NA|TRBJ1-4
CASSYTPHGAGEKLFF
TGTGCCAGCAGTTACACGCCCCACGGGGCCGGCGAAAAACTGTTTTTT
>TRBV5-1|NA|few|TRBJ2-7
CASSGGTAVSYEQYF
TGCGCCAGCAGCGGAGGGACAGCCGTTTCCTACGAGCAGTACTTC
>TRBV5-4|NA|NA|TRBJ2-3
CASGLGDTQYF
TGTGCCAGCGGTCTGGGAGATACGCAGTATTTT
>TRBV5-4|TRBD2|NA|TRBJ2-5
CASSPSGGGQETQYF
TGTGCCAGCAGCCCCAGCGGGGGGGGCCAAGAGACCCAGTACTTC
>TRBV7-2|NA|NA|TRBJ2-2
CASSLGFRRGGNTGELFF
TGTGCCAGCAGCTTAGGGTTCCGCAGGGGCGGTAACACCGGGGAGCTGTTTTTT
>TRBV11-2|TRBD1|NA|TRBJ2-3
CASSFQGVSTDTQYF
TGTGCCAGCAGCTTTCAGGGGGTTAGCACAGATACGCAGTATTTT
>TRBV5-1|NA|few|TRBJ2-2
CASSLGQENTGELFF
TGCGCCAGCAGCTTGGGACAGGAGAACACCGGGGAGCTGTTTTTT
>TRBV5-5|NA|NA|TRBJ1-1
CASSVRPNTEAFF
TGTGCCAGCAGCGTACGACCGAACACTGAAGCTTTCTTT
>TRBV19|NA|NA|TRBJ2-6
CASSRSGANVLTF
TGTGCCAGTAGCCGGTCTGGGGCCAACGTCCTGACTTTC